Reported below is one T cell receptor beta chain. The identical CDR3 is also encoded by other nucleotide sequences in the sample. Deletions cut 5 bases from V and 0 bases from J, with 5 bases between. The germline V gene has CDR1 SEHNR and CDR2 FQNEAQ (reference sequence). The CDR3 consists of 12 residues. This table comes from immunoSEQ multiplex PCR, and its TCRdb copy is limited to in-frame clones, with some not included. The repertoire holds about 1 million clones, with approximately 68% as singletons. This sample was taken from a study of shared clonotypes between healthy human individuals. This chain connects TRBV7-9 to TRBJ2-7; D not certain. The sample was memory CD4+ T cells sorted from blood. The subset is: CD45RA-negative fraction. The TCR originated in a man between 18 and 29 years old in good health. The CDR3 region is CASSPSSYEQYF. In DNA, the CDR3 is TGTGCCAGCAGCCCCAGCTCCTACGAGCAGTACTTC.